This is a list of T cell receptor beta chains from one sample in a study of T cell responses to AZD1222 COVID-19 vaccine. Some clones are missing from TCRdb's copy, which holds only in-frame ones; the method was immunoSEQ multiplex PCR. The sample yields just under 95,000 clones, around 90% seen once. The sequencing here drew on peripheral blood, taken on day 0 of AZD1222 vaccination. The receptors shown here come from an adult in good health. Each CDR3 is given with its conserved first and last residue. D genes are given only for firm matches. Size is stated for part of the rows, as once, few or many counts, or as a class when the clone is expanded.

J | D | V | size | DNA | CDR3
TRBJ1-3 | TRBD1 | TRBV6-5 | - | TGTGCCAGCACCAGGGGGTTTAGCTCTGGAAACACCATATATTTT | CASTRGFSSGNTIYF
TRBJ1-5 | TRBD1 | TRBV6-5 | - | TGTGCCAGCAGTTACTCGAGACAGGGCGCCGGGCCCCAGCATTTT | CASSYSRQGAGPQHF
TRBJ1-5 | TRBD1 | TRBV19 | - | TGTGCCAGTAGTCCTACAGGGGGCGTGCAGCCCCAGCATTTT | CASSPTGGVQPQHF
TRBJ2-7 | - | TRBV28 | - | TGTGCCAGCAGAACAAAGGGCGGACTCTACGAGCAGTACTTC | CASRTKGGLYEQYF
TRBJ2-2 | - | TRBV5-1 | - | TGCGCCAGCAGCTTGGATCCAGGGATTAACACCGGGGAGCTGTTTTTT | CASSLDPGINTGELFF
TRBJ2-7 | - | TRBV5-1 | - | TGCGCCAGCAGGGTCCAGGTAAGCTCCTACGAGCAGTACTTC | CASRVQVSSYEQYF
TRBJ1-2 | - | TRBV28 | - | TGTGCCAGCAGGGATACAACAGGCTATGGCTACACCTTC | CASRDTTGYGYTF
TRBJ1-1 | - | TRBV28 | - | TGTGCCAGCAGTTCTCTCGTCAGGGTGGTCACTGAAGCTTTCTTT | CASSSLVRVVTEAFF
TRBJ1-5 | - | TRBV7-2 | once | TGTGCCAGCAGCTTAGGACAGGATCAGCCCCAGCATTTT | CASSLGQDQPQHF
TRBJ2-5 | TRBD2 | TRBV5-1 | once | TGCGCCAGCAGCTTGGGCACTAGCGGAGAGACCCAGTACTTC | CASSLGTSGETQYF
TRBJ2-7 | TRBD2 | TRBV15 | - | TGTGCCACCAGCAGAGAAACTAGCGGGGACTCCTACGAGCAGTACTTC | CATSRETSGDSYEQYF
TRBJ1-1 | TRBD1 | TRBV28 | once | TGTGCCAGCAGGCCGACAGGGGGGACTGAAGCTTTCTTT | CASRPTGGTEAFF
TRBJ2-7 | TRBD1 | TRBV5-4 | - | TGTGCCAGCAGCCGACAGGGGGAATACGAGCAGTACTTC | CASSRQGEYEQYF
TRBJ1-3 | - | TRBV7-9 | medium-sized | TGTGCCAGCAGCACTCGGGACGGTGGAAACACCATATATTTT | CASSTRDGGNTIYF
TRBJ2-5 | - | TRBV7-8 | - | TGTGCCAGCAGCCGGGCTGGGGAGACCCAGTACTTC | CASSRAGETQYF
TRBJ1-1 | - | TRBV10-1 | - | TGCGCCAGCAGTGAGTCCTCAGGGACGAACACTGAAGCTTTCTTT | CASSESSGTNTEAFF
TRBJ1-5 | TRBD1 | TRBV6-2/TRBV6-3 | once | TGTGCCAGCAGTCGACGGACAGGAGGGACGGATCAGCCCCAGCATTTT | CASSRRTGGTDQPQHF
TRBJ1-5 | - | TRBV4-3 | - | TGCGCCAGCAGCCAAGGGTATGTCGGGGGTAGCACGAATCAGCCCCAGCATTTT | CASSQGYVGGSTNQPQHF
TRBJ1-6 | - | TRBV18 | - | TGTGCCAGCTCACCACTAGGGGGTGATTTGAATTCACCCCTCCACTTT | CASSPLGGDLNSPLHF
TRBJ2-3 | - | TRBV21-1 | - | TGTGCCAGCAGCTCGTCCGGGCCTAAAACAGATACGCAGTATTTT | CASSSSGPKTDTQYF
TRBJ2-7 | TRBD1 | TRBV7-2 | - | TGTGCCAGCAGCTTAGCTAGAGGACAGGGGAGGTACGAGCAGTACTTC | CASSLARGQGRYEQYF
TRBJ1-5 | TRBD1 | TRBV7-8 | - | TGTGCCAGCAGCTTAGCTCGTGACAGGGTTAATCAGCCCCAGCATTTT | CASSLARDRVNQPQHF
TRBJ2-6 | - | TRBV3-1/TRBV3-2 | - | TGTGCCAGCAGCTTTCTAGGGGGCTCTGGGGCCAACGTCCTGACTTTC | CASSFLGGSGANVLTF
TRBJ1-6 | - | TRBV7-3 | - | TGTGCCAGCAGCTTAAACGAGAGGAATTCACCCCTCCACTTT | CASSLNERNSPLHF
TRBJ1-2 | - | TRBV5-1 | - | TGCGCCAGCAGCTCGCAGACCGGCAACTATGGCTACACCTTC | CASSSQTGNYGYTF
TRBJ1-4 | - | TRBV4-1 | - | TGCGCCAGCAGCCAAAAAGTCGGGGCCTATCGTAATGAAAAACTGTTTTTT | CASSQKVGAYRNEKLFF
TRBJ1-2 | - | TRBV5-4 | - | TGTGCCAGCAGCTTGGAGGGAATCAGCTATGGCTACACCTTC | CASSLEGISYGYTF
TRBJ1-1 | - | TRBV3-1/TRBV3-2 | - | TGTGCCAGCAGCCAAGATCCCCCGCAATCCACTGAAGCTTTCTTT | CASSQDPPQSTEAFF
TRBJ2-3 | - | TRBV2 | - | TGTGCCAGCAGACCAGGACAAGCCAGTCACACAGATACGCAGTATTTT | CASRPGQASHTDTQYF
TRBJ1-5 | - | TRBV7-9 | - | TGTGCCAGCAGCCTAACTAGCAATCAGCCCCAGCATTTT | CASSLTSNQPQHF
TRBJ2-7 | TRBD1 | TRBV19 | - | TGTGCCAGTAGTAACCCCCGACAGGGAAACTACGAGCAGTACTTC | CASSNPRQGNYEQYF
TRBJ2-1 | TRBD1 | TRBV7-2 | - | TGTGCCAGCAGCTTTTTTCCGGGACAGGGAAGCCCCTCAGTAAAGTTCTTC | CASSFFPGQGSPSVKFF